The 24 T cell receptor beta chains in this list originate from one sample, sequenced in a study of blood T cell repertoires in COVID-19. Data came from immunoSEQ multiplex PCR; TCRdb stores just in-frame clones and leaves some out. The sample carries 150,000 to 200,000 clones, over 75% recorded once. Source material: peripheral blood. The receptors stem from a human donor with active or convalescent COVID-19. The donor label of this sample is uncertain.

The chain couples TRBV4-1 to TRBJ2-2, with 8 nucleotides matching TRBD1. The CDR3 spans 16 residues. V dropped 2 bases and J dropped 3; count of bases not matched to a gene: 5. Per the germline V gene, CDR1 is MGHRA and CDR2 is YSYEKL. In DNA form, the CDR3 reads TGCGCCAGCAGCCAAAGACAGGGGTTGGACACCGGGGAGCTGTTTTTT. Its translation: CASSQRQGLDTGELFF.

J is TRBJ2-7 and V is TRBV12-3 or TRBV12-4, with TRBD2 matching over 7 bases. Trimming at V came to 7 bases and at J to 7 bases, leaving 4 bases not matched to a gene. This CDR3 comprises 11 residues. As DNA, the CDR3 is TGTGCCAGCACCCTGGGGGGGGAGCAGTACTTC. Residues: CASTLGGEQYF.

The J gene is TRBJ1-3, the V gene TRBV10-3; no firm D call. V was shortened by 2 bases and J by 0 bases, with 11 bases between the two germline ends. The CDR3 spans 16 residues. CDR1 ENHRY and CDR2 SYGVKD come from the germline V gene. The CDR3 sequence: CAISEPTAHSGNTIYF. CDR3 DNA sequence: TGTGCCATCAGTGAGCCCACCGCGCACTCTGGAAACACCATATATTTT.

The chain couples TRBV30 to TRBJ2-5; 11 nucleotides line up with TRBD2. In germline, CDR1 is GTSNPN, CDR2 SVGIG (reference sequence). V shed 4 bases and J 3 bases; nucleotides not matched to a gene: 7. CDR3 length equals 15 residues. CDR3 residues: CAWTSGGLTEETQYF. In nucleotides, the CDR3 is TGTGCCTGGACTAGCGGGGGGCTTACTGAAGAGACCCAGTACTTC.

The chain has TRBV27 and TRBJ1-1; a possible D gene is TRBD1 (5 bases). CDR1 is MNHEY, CDR2 SMNVEV, per germline (reference sequence). V was pared by 7 bases and J by 4 bases, with 19 bases between. This CDR3 is 15 amino acids long. This chain's CDR3 is CASTTDSRTLTEAFF. Here the CDR3 DNA reads TGTGCCAGCACGACAGATTCCCGAACACTCACTGAAGCTTTCTTT.

Here the CDR3 DNA reads TGCAGTGCTAGTTCTAGGTTCGGTTCCTCTGGAAACACCATATATTTT. Amino acid sequence: CSASSRFGSSGNTIYF. J is TRBJ1-3 and V is TRBV20-1; D is uncertain. Germline V gene sequence: CDR1 DFQATT, CDR2 SNEGSKA (reference sequence). V was trimmed by 3 bases and J by 0 bases, leaving 15 bases between them. The CDR3 runs to 16 residues.

The V call is TRBV6-6, the J call TRBJ2-3; the D gene is possibly TRBD2 (6 bases). Germline CDR1 is MNHNY and CDR2 is SVGAGI (reference sequence). The CDR3 is 18 amino acids. The V gene lost 5 bases and the J gene lost 8 bases, with 29 bases spanning the gap. CDR3 bases: TGTGCCAGCAGTCTGGGGGTCGGCGGGAACCCTCGCTTTAGTACGCAGTATTTT. Protein: CASSLGVGGNPRFSTQYF.

The rearrangement links TRBV5-1 to TRBJ1-1; D is possibly TRBD1 (6 bases). The CDR3 consists of 13 residues. V shed 3 bases and J shed 4 bases, with 10 bases lying between them. Germline lookup yields CDR1 SGHRS and CDR2 YFSETQ. Written as DNA, the CDR3 is TGCGCCAGCAGCTCGCAGGGGAGCACTGAAGCTTTCTTT. Its translation is CASSSQGSTEAFF.

The chain combines TRBV11-2 with TRBJ2-1; 11 bases map to TRBD2. The ends lost 2 bases at V and 1 base at J; junction bases unmatched: 7. The CDR3 contains 18 residues. The germline V gene has CDR1 SGHAT and CDR2 FQNNGV. The CDR3 nucleotides read TGTGCCAGCAGCTTACTTAGCGGGGGGGCCCGATCCTACAATGAGCAGTTCTTC. Translating gives CASSLLSGGARSYNEQFF. The complete variable domain, with remaining parts taken from reference TRBV11-2 and TRBJ2-1, reads EAGVAQSPRYKIIEKRQSVAFWCNPISGHATLYWYQQILGQGPKLLIQFQNNGVVDDSQLPKDRFSAERLKGVDSTLKIQPAKLEDSAVYLCASSLLSGGARSYNEQFFGPGTRLTVL.

This clone has just a few counts. The chain links TRBV11-3 to TRBJ1-6; 7 bases are shared with TRBD1. Germline V gene data show CDR1 as SGHNT and CDR2 as YENEEA. The CDR3 length is 15 residues. V lost 3 bases, J lost 7 bases, and 6 bases stayed unmatched. CDR3 amino acids: CASSFLPTGNSPLHF. The CDR3 coding sequence is TGTGCCAGCAGCTTTCTCCCGACAGGGAATTCACCCCTCCACTTT.

V usage is TRBV5-1 and J usage is TRBJ2-5; 8 bases match TRBD2. V shed 4 bases, J shed 4 bases, and the junction held 9 bases outside the gene matches. The CDR3 is 15 residues long. Per germline, CDR1 SGHRS and CDR2 YFSETQ. The CDR3 DNA is TGCGCCAGCAGCGACCAACCGGGGGGGGGAGAGACCCAGTACTTC. Its translation: CASSDQPGGGETQYF.

The J gene is TRBJ2-1, the V gene TRBV3-1 (or the pseudogene TRBV3-2); 8 bases agree with TRBD2. The V and J ends lost 10 bases and 3 bases, in that order; junction bases with no gene match: 5. Germline V gives CDR1 LGHDT, CDR2 YNNKEL (reference sequence). The CDR3 is made up of 13 amino acids. The CDR3 region is CATDGGGYNEQFF. CDR3 coding DNA: TGTGCCACCGACGGGGGGGGCTACAATGAGCAGTTCTTC.

The V gene is TRBV27, the J gene TRBJ2-1, with a possible D match to TRBD2 (7 bases). V lost 5 bases, J lost 0 bases, and 17 bases lay in between. The CDR3 consists of 17 residues. CDR1 is MNHEY and CDR2 is SMNVEV in the germline V gene (reference sequence). This CDR3 reads CASSPPPAGASYNEQFF. The DNA for the CDR3 is TGTGCCAGCAGTCCCCCTCCGGCGGGGGCCTCCTACAATGAGCAGTTCTTC.

CDR3 residues: CATMGPRDTEAFF. In DNA, the CDR3 is TGTGCCACCATGGGGCCCAGGGACACTGAAGCTTTCTTT. The rearrangement uses TRBV6-5 and TRBJ1-1, with TRBD1 as a possible D gene (5 bases). The CDR3 consists of 13 residues. Trimming left V 10 bases short and J 3 bases short, with 15 bases between. Per germline, CDR1 MNHEY and CDR2 SVGAGI.

V usage is TRBV27 and J usage is TRBJ1-2; weak D call: TRBD1 (6 bases). From germline, CDR1 is MNHEY and CDR2 SMNVEV (reference sequence). V was clipped by 3 bases and J by 5 bases, with 10 bases between them. The CDR3 contains 13 residues. This CDR3 is CASSFQGQYGYTF. DNA for the CDR3: TGTGCCAGCAGTTTTCAGGGACAATATGGCTACACCTTC.

The chain employs TRBV28 and TRBJ2-6, with unresolved D. Trimming took 3 bases from V and 1 from J, leaving 10 bases between them. The CDR3 length is 16 residues. CDR1 is MDHEN and CDR2 is SYDVKM in the germline V gene. The CDR3 bases are TGTGCCAGCAGTTTCCCCAGGCCTTCTGGGGCCAACGTCCTGACTTTC. Protein: CASSFPRPSGANVLTF.

J is TRBJ1-5 and V is TRBV6-5, with TRBD1 identical over 10 bases. This CDR3 contains 14 residues. Germline V CDR1 and CDR2: MNHEY, SVGAGI. The ends lost 7 bases at V and 6 bases at J; junction bases unmatched: 6. CDR3 amino acids: CASTWDRGGQPQHF. The DNA for the CDR3 is TGTGCCAGCACTTGGGACAGGGGTGGTCAGCCCCAGCATTTT.

This clone was picked up one time. CDR3 residues: CASSELGGDVTEQFF. CDR3 nucleotide sequence: TGTGCCAGCAGTGAATTAGGGGGCGATGTTACTGAGCAGTTCTTC. The gene calls are TRBV25-1 and TRBJ2-1, with 7 bases aligning to TRBD1. Germline-derived CDR1 and CDR2 are MGHDK and SYGVNS. The CDR3 length is 15 residues. J was trimmed by 9 bases and V by 1 base; bases with no gene match: 9.

V gene TRBV7-2 combines with J gene TRBJ2-3; D possibly corresponds to TRBD2 (7 bases). V lost 2 bases, J lost 0 bases, and 9 bases lay in between. This CDR3 contains 15 residues. The V gene's germline CDR1 is SGHTA and CDR2 FQGNSA. CDR3 in DNA: TGTGCCAGCAGCTTAAGGGGGGGAAGCACAGATACGCAGTATTTT. Translating gives CASSLRGGSTDTQYF.

V and J are TRBV6-5 and TRBJ1-6; 7 nucleotides agree with TRBD1. The CDR3 extends over 14 amino acids. The V segment lost 6 bases and the J segment 6 bases; nucleotides outside the gene matches: 5. Germline V gene lookup returns CDR1 MNHEY and CDR2 SVGAGI. The CDR3 reads CASRSTGTNSPLHF. The CDR3 nucleotides read TGTGCCAGCAGGTCGACAGGGACTAATTCACCCCTCCACTTT.

The J gene is TRBJ2-4, the V gene TRBV5-6, with 7 bases that match TRBD1. V dropped 3 bases and J dropped 6; count of bases not matched to a gene: 3. Germline V gene lookup returns CDR1 SGHDT and CDR2 YYEEEE. The length of the CDR3 is 13 residues. This CDR3 reads CASSSRDRNIQYF. CDR3 sequence (DNA): TGTGCCAGCAGCTCTAGGGACAGAAACATTCAGTACTTC.

The V call is TRBV7-6, the J call TRBJ1-3; D not certain. The germline CDR1 and CDR2 sequences are SGHVS and FNYEAQ. Trimming pared 1 base from V and 0 bases from J, leaving 10 bases between. The CDR3 has 16 amino acids. The CDR3 sequence is CASSLGAGHSGNTIYF. The CDR3, as DNA: TGTGCCAGCAGCTTAGGAGCAGGCCACTCTGGAAACACCATATATTTT.

This chain uses TRBV7-9 with TRBJ2-4; D may be TRBD1 (6 bases). The CDR3 runs to 16 residues. Germline lookup yields CDR1 SEHNR and CDR2 FQNEAQ (reference sequence). Trimming cost V 2 bases and J 7 bases, with 18 bases left between them. CDR3 DNA sequence: TGTGCCAGCAGCTTAAGGAGTGGGGGCTGGAAGAACATTCAGTACTTC. Encoded protein: CASSLRSGGWKNIQYF.

The chain couples TRBV15 to TRBJ1-2; tentative D call: TRBD1 (6 bases). There are 15 residues in the CDR3. Trimming shortened V by 2 bases and J by 3 bases, and 13 bases separated the two germline ends. Germline lookup yields CDR1 LNHNV and CDR2 YYDKDF (reference sequence). The CDR3 protein is CATSRSRTAHYGYTF. The CDR3 region has the DNA TGTGCCACCAGCAGATCTCGGACAGCTCACTATGGCTACACCTTC.